This T cell receptor beta chain was found in a study of T cell repertoires in cytomegalovirus infection. Study details: Based on public TCR beta signatures, there were indications of CMV infection and of a matching HLA type.

The CDR3 consists of 14 residues. J lost 4 bases, V lost 7 bases, and 10 bases had no gene match. Germline V gene data show CDR1 as SQVTM and CDR2 as ANQGSEA. This clonotype showed up many times. What it binds is unknown. Using its own MiXCR run on the reads, TCRdb lists one record per CDR3 protein. The sample has 100,000 to 150,000 distinct CDR3 sequences; 24% are singletons. The clonotype was recovered from a human donor in good health (CMV status not recorded). Some clones in this sample may be carry-over from other donors' samples. What was sequenced was PBMCs, sequenced either directly or after in vitro stimulation (not recorded which). The rearrangement links TRBV29-1 to TRBJ1-3; 7 bases match TRBD1. CDR3 in amino acids: CSATGGTEGNTIYF. The CDR3, as DNA: TGCAGCGCAACCGGAGGGACAGAAGGAAACACCATATATTTT.